This T cell receptor (beta chain) was captured by sequencing in a study of T cells after yellow fever vaccination. Overall study context: Low-cell-number fractions underwent preparation using SMART-Seq v4 Ultra Low Input.

Trimming took off 5 bases at V and 11 bases at J, with 19 bases between the two ends. From germline, CDR1 is SGHVS and CDR2 FQNEAQ. The CDR3 length is 14 residues. This clonotype was recorded many times. Its antigen is undetermined. TCRdb fed the 5' RACE reads into MiXCR, producing one record per CDR3 protein. The profile covers about 120,000 distinct CDR3 sequences, with 8.4% appearing a single time and less than 30% taken by the ten largest. Notes on the study in general: Only a small proportion of the clonotypes turned up in both the CD4 and the CD8 compartments, likely arising from convergent recombination. Detected again after the booster were most primary-vaccination clones, at nearly 97% CD4 and approximately 85% CD8.

The specimen was CD8+ T cells sorted from PBMCs, collected 45 days after the yellow fever booster vaccination. The clonotype was recovered from a man aged 25 to 40 who received the YFV17D yellow fever vaccine. J is TRBJ1-5 and V is TRBV7-8; D remains unclear. The DNA for the CDR3 is TGTGCCAGCAGCCCCGGCAGTACCGCGAGAGCCCAGCATTTT. Translated, it gives CASSPGSTARAQHF.